The 20 T cell receptor beta chains in this list originate from one sample, sequenced in a study of CD8 T cells in Susac syndrome. RNA, at about 0.5 to 1 ug, was reverse transcribed with random hexamers. TCRdb reprocessed the immunoSEQ multiplex PCR reads via MiXCR and lists one record per CDR3 protein. The sample includes approximately 260,000 distinct CDR3 sequences, approximately 95% of them seen just once. Sequencing used CD4+ T cells from PBMCs. The receptors here all came from a human donor with Susac syndrome.

This chain connects TRBV3-1 to TRBJ2-7; D is unresolved. Germline V CDR1 and CDR2: LGHDT, YNNKEL (reference sequence). Trimming pared 1 base from V and 4 bases from J, leaving 11 bases between. The CDR3 covers 14 residues. The CDR3 coding sequence is TGTGCCAGCAGCCAAGTGAACTTTGGTTACGAGCAGTACTTC. Its protein is CASSQVNFGYEQYF.

The rearrangement uses TRBV25-1 and TRBJ2-5, with TRBD2 identical over 10 bases. The V and J ends lost 8 bases and 5 bases, in that order; junction bases with no gene match: 14. Germline-derived CDR1 and CDR2 are MGHDK and SYGVNS. The CDR3 covers 16 residues. The CDR3 DNA sequence: TGTGCCAGCGCGCCCGGCGTTAGCGGGAGGTGGGAGACCCAGTACTTC. It is translated as CASAPGVSGRWETQYF.

CDR3 coding DNA: TGTGCCAGCCGGACTAGCGACACCGGGGAGCTGTTTTTT. Its translation: CASRTSDTGELFF. This sequence joins TRBV12-3 or TRBV12-4 and TRBJ2-2; 9 nucleotides agree with TRBD2. This CDR3 has 13 residues. V shed 8 bases and J 3 bases; nucleotides not matched to a gene: 1.

The chain combines TRBV28 with TRBJ2-2; D is perhaps TRBD2 (7 bases). The CDR3 consists of 16 residues. V gave up 4 bases and J gave up 6 bases, with 18 bases separating them. Germline loops: CDR1 MDHEN, CDR2 SYDVKM. DNA for the CDR3: TGTGCCAGCAGTTCACCATGGAGGGGGGGCCCCGGGGAGCTGTTTTTT. It codes for CASSSPWRGGPGELFF. Drawing the rest from reference TRBV28 and TRBJ2-2, the complete variable domain is DVKVTQSSRYLVKRTGEKVFLECVQDMDHENMFWYRQDPGLGLRLIYFSYDVKMKEKGDIPEGYSVSREKKERFSLILESASTNQTSMYLCASSSPWRGGPGELFFGEGSRLTVL.

The V call is TRBV4-1, the J call TRBJ2-7; 12 bases are shared with TRBD2. CDR1 is MGHRA, CDR2 YSYEKL, per germline. V lost 1 base, J lost 5 bases, and 6 bases stayed unmatched. CDR3 size: 16 residues. CDR3 residues: CASSQGIRLAGDEQYF. CDR3 in DNA: TGCGCCAGCAGCCAAGGCATCAGACTAGCGGGAGACGAGCAGTACTTC.

This clonotype was counted a single time. This chain's CDR3 is CASSNGRTLQETQYF. The CDR3 DNA follows: TGTGCCAGCAGCAATGGCCGGACCCTCCAAGAGACCCAGTACTTC. The chain carries TRBV5-4 and TRBJ2-5, with D unclear. The germline V gene has CDR1 SGHNT and CDR2 YYREEE (reference sequence). V lost 4 bases, J lost 1 base, and 14 bases lay in between. This CDR3 comprises 15 residues.

This clonotype was counted a single time. The chain links TRBV29-1 to TRBJ1-1; D remains ambiguous. The CDR3 has 16 residues. The V gene lost 0 bases and the J gene lost 11 bases, with 25 bases spanning the gap. Looked up from germline, CDR1 is SQVTM and CDR2 is ANQGSEA. This CDR3 reads CSVEDPVGVSLTTAFF. CDR3 nucleotide sequence: TGCAGCGTTGAAGACCCCGTGGGAGTTTCCCTCACTACCGCTTTCTTT.

The J gene is TRBJ2-1, the V gene TRBV24-1, with TRBD2 matching 9 bases. Germline loops: CDR1 KGHDR, CDR2 SFDVKD. After removal of 5 bases from V and 8 bases from J, the junction contained 9 bases not matched to a gene. The CDR3 consists of 15 residues. The CDR3 reads CATSGTGGRAYEQFF. CDR3 in DNA: TGTGCCACCAGTGGTACGGGCGGGAGGGCGTATGAGCAGTTCTTC.

The chain uses TRBV7-9 and TRBJ1-5; tentative D call: TRBD1 (5 bases). Between the trimmed V and J ends, which lost 5 bases and 4 bases, there was a span of 15 bases. The CDR3 is 15 residues long. Per the germline V gene, CDR1 is SEHNR and CDR2 is FQNEAQ (reference sequence). CDR3 nucleotide sequence: TGTGCCAGCAGCCTTGGGACGGATCAAAATCAGCCCCAGCATTTT. Protein product: CASSLGTDQNQPQHF. The full variable domain, its missing parts supplied by reference TRBV7-9 and TRBJ1-5, is DTGVSQNPRHKITKRGQNVTFRCDPISEHNRLYWYRQTLGQGPEFLTYFQNEAQLEKSRLLSDRFSAERPKGSFSTLEIQRTEQGDSAMYLCASSLGTDQNQPQHFGDGTRLSIL.

The rearrangement links TRBV6-4 to TRBJ2-7, with 11 bases that match TRBD2. The length of the CDR3 is 15 residues. The trim removed 2 bases at V and 3 bases at J, leaving 3 bases unmatched. Germline CDR1 is MRHNA and CDR2 is SNTAGT. The CDR3 loop is CASSDTTSGNYEQYF. In DNA form, the CDR3 reads TGTGCCAGCAGTGACACGACTAGCGGGAACTACGAGCAGTACTTC.

This chain joins TRBV30 and TRBJ1-1; 8 bases are shared with TRBD1. Per the germline V gene, CDR1 is GTSNPN and CDR2 is SVGIG (reference sequence). With 2 bases clipped from V and 6 bases from J, the junction kept 11 bases outside the gene matches. CDR3 length: 15 amino acids. CDR3 residues: CAWSLGQGINAEAFF. The CDR3 DNA reads as TGTGCCTGGAGTTTAGGACAGGGAATAAATGCTGAAGCTTTCTTT.

The sample holds one count of this clonotype. The gene calls are TRBV13 and TRBJ2-3, with a possible D match to TRBD1 (5 bases). The length of the CDR3 is 16 residues. CDR1 PRHDT and CDR2 FYEKMQ come from the germline V gene (reference sequence). V was clipped by 2 bases and J by 2 bases, with 14 bases between them. Here the CDR3 reads CASSLRLADNTDTQYF. The CDR3 DNA follows: TGTGCCAGCAGCTTACGTCTCGCGGACAACACAGATACGCAGTATTTT. The full variable domain, with the rest looked up from reference TRBV13 and TRBJ2-3, is AAGVIQSPRHLIKEKRETATLKCYPIPRHDTVYWYQQGPGQDPQFLISFYEKMQSDKGSIPDRFSAQQFSDYHSELNMSSLELGDSALYFCASSLRLADNTDTQYFGPGTRLTVL.

The V call is TRBV29-1, the J call TRBJ1-1; tentatively, D is TRBD1 (5 bases). The CDR3 spans 15 residues. V lost 4 bases and J lost 0, with 15 bases in between. CDR1 SQVTM and CDR2 ANQGSEA come from the germline V gene. DNA of the CDR3: TGCAGCGTTGTACCGACAGTCTCATTGAACACTGAAGCTTTCTTT. Translation: CSVVPTVSLNTEAFF.

V and J are TRBV30 and TRBJ2-3; 7 bases map to TRBD1. CDR3 size: 16 residues. V trimming: 3 bases; J trimming: 0 bases; junction bases outside the gene matches: 9. Germline V gene data show CDR1 as GTSNPN and CDR2 as SVGIG (reference sequence). The CDR3 protein is CAWRQGTAFSTDTQYF. The CDR3 DNA sequence: TGTGCCTGGAGACAGGGGACCGCCTTTAGCACAGATACGCAGTATTTT. Filled out from reference TRBV30 and TRBJ2-3, the complete variable domain reads SQTIHQWPATLVQPVGSPLSLECTVEGTSNPNLYWYRQAAGRGLQLLFYSVGIGQISSEVPQNLSASRPQDRQFILSSKKLLLSDSGFYLCAWRQGTAFSTDTQYFGPGTRLTVL.

The CDR3 spells CATTRDRVGSYEQYF. CDR3 sequence (DNA): TGTGCCACTACGCGGGACAGGGTGGGATCCTACGAGCAGTACTTC. The chain is built from TRBV10-3 and TRBJ2-7; 9 bases map to TRBD1. Germline assignment: CDR1 ENHRY and CDR2 SYGVKD. After removal of 10 bases from V and 1 base from J, the junction contained 11 bases not matched to a gene. The CDR3 contains 15 residues.

The chain has TRBV7-8 and TRBJ2-7; TRBD2 agrees at 8 bases. The germline gives CDR1 SGHVS, CDR2 FQNEAQ. This CDR3 contains 14 residues. The V and J ends lost 7 bases and 2 bases, in that order; junction bases with no gene match: 7. The CDR3 region has the DNA TGTGCCAGCACCCGGACTAGCCACACCTACGAGCAGTACTTC. Translated: CASTRTSHTYEQYF. Complete variable domain (other parts from reference TRBV7-8 and TRBJ2-7): GAGVSQSPRYKVAKRGQDVALRCDPISGHVSLFWYQQALGQGPEFLTYFQNEAQLDKSGLPSDRFFAERPEGSVSTLKIQRTQQEDSAVYLCASTRTSHTYEQYFGPGTRLTVT.

The genes are TRBV9 and TRBJ1-1, with a tentative D call TRBD1 (5 bases). Germline V gene data show CDR1 as SGDLS and CDR2 as YYNGEE. V lost 0 bases to trimming and J lost 4 bases, with 10 bases between them. The CDR3 totals 14 residues. The CDR3 nucleotides read TGTGCCAGCAGCGTAGGGAGCGGGGCCACTGAAGCTTTCTTT. It codes for CASSVGSGATEAFF.

The genes are TRBV20-1 and TRBJ2-4; possible D gene TRBD2, 5 bases. The CDR3 contains 14 residues. From germline, CDR1 is DFQATT and CDR2 SNEGSKA (reference sequence). V was clipped by 5 bases and J by 0 bases, with 11 bases between them. The CDR3 region has the DNA TGCAGTGCTGGAACTAGTCTAGCCAAAAACATTCAGTACTTC. This encodes CSAGTSLAKNIQYF.

V and J are TRBV29-1 and TRBJ1-3; 11 nucleotides agree with TRBD1. Germline CDR1 and CDR2: SQVTM and ANQGSEA. This CDR3 comprises 14 residues. With 6 bases clipped from V and 4 bases from J, the junction kept 5 bases outside the gene matches. The CDR3 coding sequence is TGCAGCGTCAGGACAGGGGGCGCGGGAAACACCATATATTTT. This gives the protein CSVRTGGAGNTIYF. The full variable domain, completed using reference TRBV29-1 and TRBJ1-3, is SAVISQKPSRDICQRGTSLTIQCQVDSQVTMMFWYRQQPGQSLTLIATANQGSEATYESGFVIDKFPISRPNLTFSTLTVSNMSPEDSSIYLCSVRTGGAGNTIYFGEGSWLTVV.

V usage is TRBV28 and J usage is TRBJ1-2; no definite D call. There are 12 residues in the CDR3. The V gene's germline CDR1 is MDHEN and CDR2 SYDVKM. V lost 7 bases and J lost 0, with 6 bases in between. This chain's CDR3 is CASMTANYGYTF. Written as DNA, the CDR3 is TGTGCCAGCATGACGGCTAACTATGGCTACACCTTC.